This TCR beta chain was captured by sequencing in a study of T cell repertoires in cytomegalovirus infection. Turning to the study itself: Public TCR beta signatures marked donors with CMV infection and the matching HLA. Study-wide points: HLA-C-restricted CMV-specific TCR beta clonotypes prevailed in the ex vivo response. There were carriers of CMV plus the relevant HLA, and cumulative public TCR beta family frequency identified them.

As regards this clonotype: The target antigen is unknown.

TCRdb independently ran MiXCR on the reads; one entry per CDR3 protein. The sample shows roughly 630,000 distinct CDR3 sequences, 24% of them seen only once. Germline V lookup: CDR1 LNHDA, CDR2 SQIVND (reference sequence). The CDR3 spans 13 residues. This TCR was sampled from a human donor in good health (CMV status not recorded). Some clones in this sample may be carry-over from other donors' samples. Sequenced input: CD8+ T cells from PBMCs. The chain joins TRBV19 to TRBJ2-7; weak D call: TRBD1 (5 bases). The J call may be wrong; the DNA end is better matched by TRBJ2-1. For the CDR3, the DNA is TGTGCCAGTAGTCAAGGACACCGCTACGAGCAGTTCTTC. Translation: CASSQGHRYEQFF.